Below are 4 T cell receptor beta chains sequenced from a single sample in a study of blood T cell repertoires in COVID-19. Libraries were prepared by immunoSEQ multiplex PCR; TCRdb keeps only in-frame clonotypes and omits some of them. The table records hundreds of thousands of clones, 88% of them present only once. Specimen: PBMCs or T cells enriched from blood (not recorded which). These receptors all stem from a woman between 45 and 65 years old who had recovered from COVID-19.

The rearrangement links TRBV10-2 to TRBJ1-4; possible D gene TRBD1, 5 bases. The CDR3 covers 14 residues. Deletions cut 4 bases from V and 7 bases from J, with 13 bases between. CDR1 is WSHSY, CDR2 SAAADI, per germline. DNA of the CDR3: TGCGCCAGCAGTGCGGGGGATAGGAGTGAAAAACTGTTTTTT. This gives the protein CASSAGDRSEKLFF.

The chain is built from TRBV5-8 and TRBJ1-1; tentatively, D is TRBD1 (5 bases). With 2 bases removed from V and 5 bases from J, the gap between germline ends came to 13 bases. Germline V gene data show CDR1 as SGHTS and CDR2 as YDEGEE. The CDR3 loop spans 14 amino acids. Here the CDR3 DNA reads TGTGCCAGCAGCTTCGTCGGCAGGGCTACTGAAGCTTTCTTT. Translated: CASSFVGRATEAFF.

CDR3 loop: CASSSGLAGGGEQYF. The CDR3, as DNA: TGTGCCAGCAGCTCCGGACTAGCGGGAGGAGGGGAGCAGTACTTC. This chain connects TRBV7-6 to TRBJ2-7; TRBD2 agrees at 14 bases. V was pared by 4 bases and J by 7 bases, with 6 bases of the junction left unmatched. The CDR3 extends over 15 amino acids. Germline V gene sequence: CDR1 SGHVS, CDR2 FNYEAQ.

In its sample, this clone was seen once. The rearrangement uses TRBV4-2 and TRBJ1-6; TRBD1 matches at 9 bases. CDR3 length: 16 amino acids. Germline lookup yields CDR1 LGHNA and CDR2 YNFKEQ. V lost 7 bases and J lost 7; bases outside the gene matches: 11. Here the CDR3 reads CASIDTGGIQNSPLHF. The CDR3 nucleotides read TGTGCCAGCATCGACACAGGGGGCATACAGAATTCACCCCTCCACTTT.